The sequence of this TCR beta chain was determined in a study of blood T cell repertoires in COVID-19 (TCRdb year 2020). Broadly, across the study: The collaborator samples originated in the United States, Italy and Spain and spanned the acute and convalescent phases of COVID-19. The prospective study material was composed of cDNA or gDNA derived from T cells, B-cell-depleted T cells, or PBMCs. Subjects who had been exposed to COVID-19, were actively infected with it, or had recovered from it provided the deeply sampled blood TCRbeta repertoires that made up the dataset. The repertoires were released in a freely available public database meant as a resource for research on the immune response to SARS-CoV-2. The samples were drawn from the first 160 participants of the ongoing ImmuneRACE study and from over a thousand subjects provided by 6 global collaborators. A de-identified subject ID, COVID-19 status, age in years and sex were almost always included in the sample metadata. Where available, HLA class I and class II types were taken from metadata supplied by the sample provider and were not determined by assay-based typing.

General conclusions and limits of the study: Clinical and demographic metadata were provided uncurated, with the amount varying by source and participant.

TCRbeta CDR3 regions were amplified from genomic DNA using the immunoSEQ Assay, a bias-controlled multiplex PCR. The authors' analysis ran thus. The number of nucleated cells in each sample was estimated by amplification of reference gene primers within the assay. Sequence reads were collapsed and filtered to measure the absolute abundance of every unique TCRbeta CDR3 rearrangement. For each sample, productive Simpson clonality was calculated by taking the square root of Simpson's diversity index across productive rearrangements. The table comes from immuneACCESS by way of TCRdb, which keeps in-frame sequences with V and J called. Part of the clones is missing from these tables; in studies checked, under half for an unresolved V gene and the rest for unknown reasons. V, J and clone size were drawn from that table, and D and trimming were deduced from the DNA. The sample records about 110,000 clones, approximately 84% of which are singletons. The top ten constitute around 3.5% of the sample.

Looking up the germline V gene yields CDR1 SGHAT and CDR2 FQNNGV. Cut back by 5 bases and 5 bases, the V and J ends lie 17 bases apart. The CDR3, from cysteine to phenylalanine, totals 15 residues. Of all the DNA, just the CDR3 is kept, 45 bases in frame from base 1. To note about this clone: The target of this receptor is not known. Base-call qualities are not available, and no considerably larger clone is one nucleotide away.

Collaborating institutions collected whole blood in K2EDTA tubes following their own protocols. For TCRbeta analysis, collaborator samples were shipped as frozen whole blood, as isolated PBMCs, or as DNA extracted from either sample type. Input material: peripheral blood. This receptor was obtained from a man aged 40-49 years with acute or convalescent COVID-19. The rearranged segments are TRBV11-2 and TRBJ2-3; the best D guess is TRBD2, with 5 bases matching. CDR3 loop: CASSRTGGVGDTQYF. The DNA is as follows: TGTGCCAGCAGCCGGACCGGAGGAGTTGGAGATACGCAGTATTTT.